This T cell receptor (beta chain) was found in a study of OX40 agonist ivuxolimab in advanced cancers. Autoimmune disease history or systemic immunosuppression barred patients. Blood sampling was done at baseline, cycle 4 day 1, and cycle 7 day 1. Trimming removed 7 bases from V and 1 base from J, with 11 bases in between. CDR1 is MDHEN, CDR2 SYDVKM, per germline. The CDR3 is made up of 15 amino acids. This clone was found once. As yet, its antigen is unknown. Libraries were prepared by immunoSEQ multiplex PCR; TCRdb keeps only in-frame clonotypes and omits some of them. The repertoire has about 28,000 clones, 86% of them found once; the top ten carry roughly 25%. Overall study findings and caveats: Also present in some nonresponders was a low level of normalized T-cell clonal expansion. Among expanded peripheral T cells, antigen specificity went undetermined.

This TCR came from an adult with an advanced solid tumor such as melanoma, head and neck, liver or kidney cancer. Sequencing was performed on CD4+ or CD8+ T cells sorted from blood, taken in a trial of the OX40 agonist ivuxolimab. The rearrangement joins TRBV28 to TRBJ1-6; no reliable D call. In DNA form, the CDR3 reads TGTGCCAGCACCCCTGTGGGGTCCTATAATTCACCCCTCCACTTT. Encoded protein: CASTPVGSYNSPLHF.